This TCR beta chain was profiled in a study of cytomegalovirus exposure and HLA in healthy donors (dated by TCRdb to between 2016 and 2019). Looking at the study overall: According to an earlier analysis of 587 of the donors, roughly 180 million T cells yielded roughly 110 million unique TCR beta sequences and around 280 Gb of sequence data. An early release that covered about 600 HLA-typed donors contained approximately 290 gigabases of sequencing data and tens of millions of unique TCR sequences. The genetic ancestry cluster associated with self-reported Caucasian donors included over 65% of the roughly 360 genotyped donors. The study aimed to test whether cataloging public T cell receptors could reveal signatures of past pathogen exposure. The study profiled the T cell repertoires of more than 500 subjects by immunosequencing and related them to cytomegalovirus serostatus. Along with the roughly 710-subject first cohort, a separate validation cohort of about 110 different subjects was used. To predict cytomegalovirus infection status, the study brought together high-throughput TCR immunosequencing, statistical association of individual TCRs with disease status, and machine learning. In a later analysis, previously published TCR beta repertoires from 666 donors were re-analyzed and high-resolution HLA genotyping was added so that TCR occurrence patterns could be studied. The later analysis used no new phenotypic data to find candidate immune exposures, relying instead on TCR beta sequences and their occurrence across donors. An earlier analysis of a few hundred of the donors applied high-throughput TCR beta sequencing to assess whether each TCR beta V gene segment acted as functional or pseudogenic. Alongside the repertoire data, information on donor age, sex, ethnicity and CMV serostatus was compiled. In a later genetic analysis, genome-wide SNP genotypes for about 65% of the roughly 700 donors were used, and that subset was treated as a discovery cohort. Every repertoire in the discovery cohort had been generated on one and the same sequencing platform. Both class I and class II loci were covered by HLA typing, at four-digit resolution. The number of typed donors differed by locus: about 629-640 for A, B, C, DRB1 and DQB1; 500 to 550 for DQA1; some 610 for DPA1; and around 490 for DPB1. A handful of DR-DQ haplotypes were handled as single units for association and clustering because linkage in the cohort was strong. Among about 370 genotyped donors of the cohort, an average of around 250,000 unique TCR beta nucleotide sequences was sequenced per donor, of which about 18% were non-productive. What the authors observed across the whole study: In the study, around 160 TCR beta chains were listed as associated with cytomegalovirus. A group of highly shared sequence variants was considered likely to be a technical artifact of the sequencing pipeline. V-gene and J-gene trimming of TCR beta chains was associated with a missense DCLRE1C variant in a later genetic analysis, and the association was replicated in an independent cohort. The 87-base-pair reads could not distinguish some IMGT-functional V segments, including TRBV6-2 and TRBV6-3, so those segments were excluded. According to a later genetic analysis, donors in an Asian-associated ancestry cluster had fewer N-insertions in productive TCRs than the approximately 700-donor mean. Specific HLA alleles were associated with around 18,000 TCR beta sequences at a false discovery rate of 0.05 in a later analysis. In a later analysis, HLA-associated TCR beta chains showed more clonal expansion and lower generation probabilities than non-associated chains that were equally common. A further reported finding was that TCR beta sequences accurately predicted the HLA-A and HLA-B alleles for most subjects in the first cohort. According to the authors, the approach could potentially be generalized to other disease states and immunological phenotypes. In an earlier analysis of around 600 of the donors, most TCR beta V segments appeared in productive rearrangements about 87% or about 30% of the time, broadly matching IMGT annotations. Assigning TCR associations to individual alleles was difficult when HLA alleles, especially DR and DQ, strongly co-occurred. Most TCR sequences were seen in very few donors, while some public TCRs were found in many individuals. According to a later analysis, TCR association rates differed among HLA loci, with DRB1 alleles showing the most associated TCRs and HLA-C alleles showing the fewest. In a later analysis, several top co-occurrence clusters were reported to appear linked to parvovirus B19, influenza, CMV and Epstein-Barr virus. Linkage disequilibrium might explain the correlated functional status among segregating V segments, but an unknown experimental factor could not be excluded. For the cohort, immune exposure information was limited to CMV serostatus. Because counts were too low, about 15 rarely observed V segments, including chromosome 9 orphons, were left out of the earlier analysis of several hundred of the donors. Most CMV-associated TCR beta chains appeared to be HLA-restricted in a later analysis, and the HLA associations seemed to be driven largely by CMV exposure. In vitro tests confirmed that a few of the cytomegalovirus-associated TCR beta chains recognize cytomegalovirus antigens. The presence/absence analyses assumed that sequencing depth was roughly uniform across donors, and that assumption may not be true. The cohort was sequenced for TCR beta chains only, and without alpha or paired-chain data the features that could be detected were limited. In both the original and validation cohorts, the classifier was reported to diagnose cytomegalovirus status with high specificity and sensitivity. Because some donors lacked HLA typing at each locus, the association tests relied only on the typed subset.

Library creation used the immunoSEQ multiplex PCR assay. A mixture of 60 forward primers for TCR Vbeta segments and 13 reverse primers for TCR Jbeta segments was used in the multiplex PCR. The CDR3 region of rearranged TCR beta genes was amplified from genomic DNA with a multiplex PCR assay. The amplified TCR beta libraries were sequenced on the Illumina HiSeq System as 87-base-pair reads. Per the source publication's procedure: A later analysis counted about 80 million unique TCR beta chains across the 650 to 800 repertoires, and some 11 million of these chains were shared by at least two donors. A nearest-neighbor algorithm error-corrected the raw reads and collapsed the reads into unique sequences, merging closely related sequences to remove PCR and sequencing errors. Alignment of CDR3 sequences to IMGT reference sequences was used to assign V, D and J gene segments. Each retained sequence needed at least a six-nucleotide match to both a V gene segment and a J gene segment. A rearrangement was called productive if the CDR3 had no stop codons and remained in frame with V and J, and every other rearrangement was called non-productive. Following IMGT convention, CDR3 was defined as the stretch from the second conserved V-encoded cysteine to the conserved J-encoded phenylalanine. The earlier analysis of about 570 of the donors excluded any sequence lacking an unambiguous match to a single V gene segment. In an earlier analysis of 500 to 750 of the donors, V segments were called functional above 56.7% productive rearrangements and were called segregating when the between-donor standard deviation exceeded 5%. To diagnose cytomegalovirus status from the catalog of TCR beta chain sequences, a statistical classification framework was built. In a later analysis, TCR nucleotide sequences were compared against IMGT/GENE-DB human TR gene sequences so that V and J genes could be assigned. In a later analysis, CDR3 sequences and most-parsimonious VDJ recombination scenarios were assigned using the TCRdist pipeline. A later analysis defined each TCR beta chain by its CDR3 amino acid sequence plus V-gene family, and excluded reads lacking a unique V-gene family. In a later analysis, 450 to 600 highly shared, low-generation-probability nucleotide sequences were removed to address suspected cross-contamination and a sequencing artifact. In a later analysis, a clonal expansion index was calculated for each public chain from normalized within-repertoire ranks of inferred template counts. In a later analysis, generation probabilities were computed using a VDJ recombination model fitted to out-of-frame rearrangements, and the results were checked against IGoR. In a later analysis, hypergeometric tests were used to score TCR-TCR, TCR-HLA and TCR-CMV co-occurrence, with a repertoire-size bias correction applied to TCR pairs. In a later analysis, false discovery rates were estimated by permuting HLA or CMV assignments 20 times. In a later analysis, co-occurring TCRs were grouped using DBSCAN, with TCRdist sequence similarity added in when clustering inside HLA-allele-positive subsets. Repertoires with fewer than 30,000 or more than 120,000 public chains, plus five repertoires with anomalous nucleotide sharing, were excluded from co-occurrence clustering. TCRdb re-hosts the immuneACCESS table, in-frame sequences only. Its copies lack some clones; in the studies checked, an unresolved V gene accounts for under half of them, and the cause for the rest is not known. Clone size and the V and J calls come from that table; the DNA yielded D and trimming. The table for this sample lists fewer than 250,000 clones; approximately 80% of them were counted only once. The ten largest clones represent roughly a tenth of the sample.

The count of this clone is one. No antigen is known for it. No qualities accompany the bases; no much larger clone lies one base away. Looking up the germline V gene (reference sequence) yields CDR1 GTSNPN and CDR2 SVGIG. Trimming takes 0 bases from V and 6 bases from J, and the germline ends sit 6 bases apart. The CDR3 measures 13 amino acids from cysteine to phenylalanine. The only DNA kept is the CDR3, 39 bases in frame from the first base. The cohort consisted of 670 or so healthy bone marrow donors. All cohort members were sampled while nominally healthy, although unrecorded immune exposures were likely present. The donor tested CMV seropositive and was one of the 289 seropositive cohort members. A peripheral blood sample was provided by each donor, and peripheral blood mononuclear cells were used for TCR beta sequencing. The Qiagen DNeasy Blood Extraction Kit was used to extract genomic DNA from the blood cell samples.

The origin of this receptor is a woman aged 45-65 years in good health and CMV-seropositive. Sequenced sample: PBMCs. This receptor chain uses TRBV30 and TRBJ1-6; the D gene remains uncertain. The DNA is TGTGCCTGGAGTGTAGCCACTAATTCACCCCTCCACTTT. It specifies CAWSVATNSPLHF.